These 19 T cell receptor beta chains were sequenced from one sample in a study of T cell responses to AZD1222 COVID-19 vaccine. Repertoires were generated with immunoSEQ multiplex PCR, while TCRdb's copy carries only in-frame clones and drops some. The repertoire has some 71,000 clones, roughly 84% of them found once; the top ten carry 8% to 10%. Here the sequenced sample was peripheral blood, taken on day 0 of AZD1222 vaccination. The receptors come from an adult in good health.

This sequence joins TRBV10-3 and TRBJ2-1; TRBD2 matches at 8 bases. The CDR3 runs to 15 residues. Germline V lookup: CDR1 ENHRY, CDR2 SYGVKD. With V trimmed by 7 bases and J by 4 bases, 9 bases remained unmatched. For the CDR3, the DNA is TGTGCCATCAAAGGCATAGCGGGACAATACAATGAGCAGTTCTTC. Its protein product is CAIKGIAGQYNEQFF.

The rearrangement uses TRBV29-1 and TRBJ1-2; D may be TRBD1 (6 bases). Deletions cut 1 base from V and 8 bases from J, with 11 bases between. The CDR3 contains 12 residues. Per germline, CDR1 SQVTM and CDR2 ANQGSEA. This CDR3 reads CSVEAQRGGYTF. The CDR3 DNA reads as TGCAGCGTTGAAGCGCAAAGGGGGGGCTACACCTTC.

The rearrangement joins TRBV19 to TRBJ1-1; D unresolved. Germline V gene sequence: CDR1 LNHDA, CDR2 SQIVND (reference sequence). The CDR3 loop spans 12 amino acids. Deletions cut 3 bases from V and 7 bases from J, with 9 bases between. The CDR3 is CASSISSREAFF. The CDR3 coding sequence is TGTGCCAGTAGTATCTCGTCGCGTGAAGCTTTCTTT. Variable domain in full (rest from reference TRBV19 and TRBJ1-1): DGGITQSPKYLFRKEGQNVTLSCEQNLNHDAMYWYRQDPGQGLRLIYYSQIVNDFQKGDIAEGYSVSREKKESFPLTVTSAQKNPTAFYLCASSISSREAFFGQGTRLTVV.

Comment on this clone: Germline is not matched at one junction end, which may reflect a read error. Here the CDR3 reads CASREDRGLNQPQHF. As DNA, the CDR3 is TGTGCCAGCCGTGAGGACAGGGGGTTGAATCAGCCCCAGCATTTT. V usage is TRBV6-1 and J usage is TRBJ1-5; 10 nucleotides align to TRBD1. The germline V gene encodes CDR1 MNHNS and CDR2 SASEGT. CDR3 length: 15 residues.

J is TRBJ1-6 and V is TRBV5-8, with TRBD1 matching 8 bases. This CDR3 has 15 residues. CDR1 and CDR2 (germline): SGHTS, YDEGEE. The V gene end was trimmed by 4 bases and the J gene end by 5 bases; junction bases not matched to a gene: 5. The CDR3, as DNA: TGTGCCAGCAGCATCCGGACAGGGAATAATTCACCCCTCCACTTT. Protein: CASSIRTGNNSPLHF.

CDR3 bases: TGTGCCAGTAGTACGACGCCAGTGGGCTATGGCTACACCTTC. This encodes CASSTTPVGYGYTF. The V gene is TRBV19, the J gene TRBJ1-2, with no clear D. V was pared by 4 bases and J by 4 bases, with 13 bases between. Germline CDR1 reads LNHDA; CDR2 reads SQIVND (reference sequence). CDR3 length: 14 residues.

Worth noting for this clone: Germline and junction disagree at one end, which may indicate a read error. V usage is TRBV7-8 and J usage is TRBJ1-4, with TRBD1 as a possible D gene (6 bases). In germline, CDR1 is SGHVS, CDR2 FQNEAQ. The CDR3 is 15 residues long. This CDR3 is CASSLGSTGLEKLFF. In DNA form, the CDR3 reads TGTGCCAGCAGTTTAGGGTCCACAGGGCTTGAAAAACTGTTTTTT.

This chain's CDR3 is CASLIRTGANEQYF. In DNA, the CDR3 is TGTGCCAGTTTGATTAGGACGGGAGCGAACGAGCAGTACTTC. The chain recombines TRBV2 with TRBJ2-7; D might be TRBD2 (6 bases). Trimming shortened V by 9 bases and J by 5 bases, and 20 bases separated the two germline ends. From germline, CDR1 is SNHLY and CDR2 FYNNEI. The CDR3 totals 14 residues. The complete variable domain, with remaining parts taken from reference TRBV2 and TRBJ2-7, reads EPEVTQTPSHQVTQMGQEVILRCVPISNHLYFYWYRQILGQKVEFLVSFYNNEISEKSEIFDDQFSVERPDGSNFTLKIRSTKLEDSAMYFCASLIRTGANEQYFGPGTRLTVT.

The chain carries TRBV5-5 and TRBJ1-2; the D is unclear. The CDR3 sequence is 13 residues long. Trimming left V 1 base short and J 4 bases short, with 8 bases between. CDR1 SGHKS and CDR2 YYEKEE come from the germline V gene (reference sequence). CDR3 in DNA: TGTGCCAGCAGCTTGTCAGGCTTCTATGGCTACACCTTC. As protein: CASSLSGFYGYTF.

This clone appeared a single time. In nucleotides, the CDR3 is TGTGCCAGCAGTCCCATAGGACAGGCGACTAATGAAAAACTGTTTTTT. This sequence encodes CASSPIGQATNEKLFF. The chain couples TRBV27 to TRBJ1-4; TRBD1 matches at 7 bases. The germline CDR1 and CDR2 sequences are MNHEY and SMNVEV (reference sequence). The CDR3 spans 16 residues. V shed 5 bases, J shed 2 bases, and the junction held 8 bases outside the gene matches.

The chain links TRBV6-6 to TRBJ1-3, with D unclear. CDR1 is MNHNY and CDR2 is SVGAGI in the germline V gene (reference sequence). Trimming stripped 10 bases from V and 4 bases from J, with 17 bases between. This CDR3 spans 14 amino acids. The CDR3 coding sequence is TGTGCCAACCGACTCCCCCCGCGCGGAAACACCATATATTTT. Its protein product is CANRLPPRGNTIYF.

The CDR3 nucleotides read TGTGCCAGCAGCCCGGACAGGGTGAGCTATGGCTACACCTTC. This encodes CASSPDRVSYGYTF. V and J are TRBV7-9 and TRBJ1-2; TRBD1 matches at 8 bases. CDR3 length equals 14 residues. The junction had 6 bases not matched to a gene; V was cut back by 5 bases and J by 4 bases. CDR1 SEHNR and CDR2 FQNEAQ come from the germline V gene (reference sequence). The whole variable domain, remainder taken from reference TRBV7-9 and TRBJ1-2, is DTGVSQNPRHKITKRGQNVTFRCDPISEHNRLYWYRQTLGQGPEFLTYFQNEAQLEKSRLLSDRFSAERPKGSFSTLEIQRTEQGDSAMYLCASSPDRVSYGYTFGSGTRLTVV.

The chain recombines TRBV28 with TRBJ2-7; a weak D match, TRBD1 (6 bases). Per germline, CDR1 MDHEN and CDR2 SYDVKM. The CDR3 length is 13 residues. Trimming cost V 6 bases and J 7 bases, with 16 bases left between them. The chain's CDR3 is CASRTGARGEQYF. The CDR3 bases are TGTGCCAGCAGGACAGGAGCACGGGGAGAGCAGTACTTC.

This rearrangement joins TRBV2 to TRBJ2-7; a weak D match, TRBD1 (6 bases). V lost 4 bases to trimming and J lost 7 bases, with 14 bases between them. Germline assignment: CDR1 SNHLY and CDR2 FYNNEI. The CDR3 length is 13 residues. DNA for the CDR3: TGTGCCAGCAGTGTAAGAGAACAGGGAGAGCAGTACTTC. This translates into CASSVREQGEQYF.

V and J are TRBV5-1 and TRBJ1-1; 7 bases are a match to TRBD1. V dropped 4 bases and J dropped 0; count of bases not matched to a gene: 3. The CDR3 length is 14 residues. Germline V CDR1 and CDR2: SGHRS, YFSETQ. The CDR3 DNA reads TGCGCCAGCAGCCCGGACAGGATGAACACTGAAGCTTTCTTT. Translating gives CASSPDRMNTEAFF.

The chain links TRBV23-1 to TRBJ2-5, with D unresolved. TRBV23-1 has ORF status, its function being uncertain. This CDR3 has 13 residues. Trimming removed 4 bases from V and 1 base from J, with 7 bases in between. CDR3 residues: CASSRGIQETQYF. DNA of the CDR3: TGCGCCAGCAGTCGCGGCATCCAAGAGACCCAGTACTTC.

DNA of the CDR3: TGTGCCAGCAGTAGTCAGGGGAATCAGCCCCAGCATTTT. Translating it yields CASSSQGNQPQHF. This chain uses TRBV6-5 with TRBJ1-5, with D possibly TRBD1 on 6 matching bases. The CDR3 has 13 residues. V lost 5 bases and J 4 bases, leaving 9 bases between the germline ends. Germline V CDR1 and CDR2: MNHEY, SVGAGI.

V gene TRBV19 combines with J gene TRBJ2-3; 8 bases are a match to TRBD1. CDR3 size: 14 residues. Germline trimming cut 8 bases from V and 1 base from J; bases unmatched to any gene: 5. Germline lookup yields CDR1 LNHDA and CDR2 SQIVND (reference sequence). CDR3 DNA sequence: TGTGCCAGTGAATCGGGACAGGGCACAGATACGCAGTATTTT. It is translated as CASESGQGTDTQYF.

The rearrangement joins TRBV5-1 to TRBJ2-7; 7 positions agree with TRBD1. Looked up from germline, CDR1 is SGHRS and CDR2 is YFSETQ. This CDR3 has 11 amino acids. Germline trimming cut 4 bases from V and 5 bases from J; bases unmatched to any gene: 0. In nucleotides, the CDR3 is TGCGCCAGCAGCGACAGGGACGAGCAGTACTTC. Translation gives CASSDRDEQYF.